The clone carrying this TCR beta chain occurred a few times. This sample is part of a study of T-cell reconstitution after alpha-beta-depleted transplantation in children. Per germline, CDR1 DFQATT and CDR2 SNEGSKA (reference sequence). The CDR3 has 10 amino acids. It was with unique molecular identifiers that the TCRbeta library was prepared. TCRdb fed the PCR reads into MiXCR, producing one record per CDR3 protein. The sample includes about 420,000 distinct CDR3 sequences, 15% to 20% of them seen just once. The sequence was collected from a boy younger than two who had a stem cell transplant for Wiskott-Aldrich syndrome, so the T cells may come from the graft donor. Sequencing was performed on PBMCs, mostly from graft donor cells, taken 360 days after TCRalphabeta/CD19-depleted stem cell transplant. This rearrangement joins TRBV20-1 to TRBJ2-3; D unclear. DNA of the CDR3: TGCAGCTGTAGCACAGATACGCAGTATTTT. Protein product: CSCSTDTQYF.